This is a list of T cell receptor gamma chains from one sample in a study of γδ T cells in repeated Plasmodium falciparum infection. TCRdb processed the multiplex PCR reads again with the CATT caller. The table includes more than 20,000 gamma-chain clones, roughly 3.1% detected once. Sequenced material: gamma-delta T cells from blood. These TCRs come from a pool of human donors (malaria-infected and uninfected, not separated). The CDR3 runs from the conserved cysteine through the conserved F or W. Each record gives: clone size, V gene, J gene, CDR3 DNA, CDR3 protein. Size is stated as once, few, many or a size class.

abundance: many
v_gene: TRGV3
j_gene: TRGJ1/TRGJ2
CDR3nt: TGTGCCACCTGGGCCTTGAATTATTATAAGAAACTCTTT
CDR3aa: CATWALNYYKKLF

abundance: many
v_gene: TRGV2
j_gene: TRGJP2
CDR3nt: TGTGCCATCGGGAGTGATTGGATCAAGACGTTT
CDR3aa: CAIGSDWIKTF

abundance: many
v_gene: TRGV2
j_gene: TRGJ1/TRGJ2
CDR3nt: TGTGCCACCTGGGACGGGCTTGGATGGAAGAAACTCTTT
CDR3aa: CATWDGLGWKKLF

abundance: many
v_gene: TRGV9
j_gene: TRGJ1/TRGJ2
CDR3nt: TGTGCCTTGTGGGAGGTAACTTCTTATAAGAAACTCTTT
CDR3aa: CALWEVTSYKKLF

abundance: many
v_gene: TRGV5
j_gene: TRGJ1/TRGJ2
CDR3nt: TGTGCCACCTGGGACAATTATAAGAAACTCTTT
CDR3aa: CATWDNYKKLF

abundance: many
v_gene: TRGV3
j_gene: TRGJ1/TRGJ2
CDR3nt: TGTGCCACCTGGGTCAGGTATAAGAAACTCTTT
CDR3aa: CATWVRYKKLF

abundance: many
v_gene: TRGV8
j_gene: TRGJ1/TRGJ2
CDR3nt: TGTGCCACCTGGGAACAGGATTATTATAAGAAACTCTTT
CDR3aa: CATWEQDYYKKLF

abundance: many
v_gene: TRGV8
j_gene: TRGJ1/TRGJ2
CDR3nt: TGTGCCACCTGGGATAGGTCGTATTATAAGAAACTCTTT
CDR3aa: CATWDRSYYKKLF

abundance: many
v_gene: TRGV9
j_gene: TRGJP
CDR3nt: TGTGCCTTGTGGGAGGATCGGCTGAGCAAAAAAATCAAGGTATTT
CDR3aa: CALWEDRLSKKIKVF

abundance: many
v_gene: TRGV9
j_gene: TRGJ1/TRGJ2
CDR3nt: TGTGCCTTGTGGAGCTCCCGTTATTATAAGAAACTCTTT
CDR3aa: CALWSSRYYKKLF

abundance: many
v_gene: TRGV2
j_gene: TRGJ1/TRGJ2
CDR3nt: TGTGCCACCTGGGACGGGCCGAGGCGTTATTATAAGAAACTCTTT
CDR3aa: CATWDGPRRYYKKLF

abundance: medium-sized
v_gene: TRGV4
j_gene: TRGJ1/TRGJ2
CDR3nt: TGTGCCACCTGGGATGTCCCGAATTATTATAAGAAACTCTTT
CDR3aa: CATWDVPNYYKKLF

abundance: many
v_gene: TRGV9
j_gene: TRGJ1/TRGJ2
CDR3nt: TGTGCCTTGTGGGTCCGGTATAAGAAACTCTTT
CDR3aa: CALWVRYKKLF

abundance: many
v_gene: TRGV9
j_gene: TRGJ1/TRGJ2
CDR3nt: TGTGCCTTGTGGGAGCGTCATAAGAAACTCTTT
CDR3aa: CALWERHKKLF

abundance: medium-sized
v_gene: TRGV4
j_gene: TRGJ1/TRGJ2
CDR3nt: TGTGCCACCTGGGATTCGAATTATTATAAGAAACTCTTT
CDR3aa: CATWDSNYYKKLF

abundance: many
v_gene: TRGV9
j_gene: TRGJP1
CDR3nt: TGTGCCTTGTGGGACCACAGGGAATATACCACTGGTTGGTTCAAGATATTT
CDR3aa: CALWDHREYTTGWFKIF

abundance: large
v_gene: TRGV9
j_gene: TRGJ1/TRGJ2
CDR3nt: TGTGCCTTGTGGGAGGTGAGGTATAAGAAACTCTTT
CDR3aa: CALWEVRYKKLF

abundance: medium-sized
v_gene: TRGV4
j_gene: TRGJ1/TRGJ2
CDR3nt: TGTGCCACCTGGCACCTTTATTATAAGAAACTCTTT
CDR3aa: CATWHLYYKKLF

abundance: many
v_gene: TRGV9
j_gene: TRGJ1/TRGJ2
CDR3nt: TGTGCCTTGTGGGAGGTATTAAATTATTATAAGAAACTCTTT
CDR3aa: CALWEVLNYYKKLF

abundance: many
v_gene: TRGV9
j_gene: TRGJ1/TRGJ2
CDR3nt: TGTGCCTTGTTTTATTATAAGAAACTCTTT
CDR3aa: CALFYYKKLF

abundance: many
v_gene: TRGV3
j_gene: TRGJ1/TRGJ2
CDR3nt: TGTGCCACCTGGGACCCCTTGACTTATTATAAGAAACTCTTT
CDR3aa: CATWDPLTYYKKLF

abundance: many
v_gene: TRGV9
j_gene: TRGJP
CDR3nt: TGTGCCTTGTGGGAGGTGCGACCGCGGGAAGAGTTGGGCAAAAAAATCAAGGTATTT
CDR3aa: CALWEVRPREELGKKIKVF

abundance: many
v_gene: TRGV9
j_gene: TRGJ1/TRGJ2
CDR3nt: TGTGCCTTGTGGGGGGGGTATTATAAGAAACTCTTT
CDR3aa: CALWGGYYKKLF

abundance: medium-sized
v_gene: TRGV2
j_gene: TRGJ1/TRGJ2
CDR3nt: TGTGCCACCTGGGACGGTCCTAATTATTATAAGAAACTCTTT
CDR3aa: CATWDGPNYYKKLF

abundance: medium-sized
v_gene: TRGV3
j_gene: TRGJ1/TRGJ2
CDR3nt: TGTGCCACCTGGGACAGGTCGAATTATTATAAGAAACTCTTT
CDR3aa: CATWDRSNYYKKLF

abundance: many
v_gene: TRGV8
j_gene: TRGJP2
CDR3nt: TGTGCCACCTGGGATACTCGGACGTGGATCAAGACGTTC
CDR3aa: CATWDTRTWIKTF

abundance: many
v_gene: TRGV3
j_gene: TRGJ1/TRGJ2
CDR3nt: TGTGCCGCCTGGGACAGGCCGGGGTATTATAAGAAACTCTTT
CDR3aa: CAAWDRPGYYKKLF

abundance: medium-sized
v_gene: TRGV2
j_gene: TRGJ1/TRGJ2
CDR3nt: TGTGCCACCTGGGCCTCGGGAGGTGATTATTATAAGAAACTCTTT
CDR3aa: CATWASGGDYYKKLF

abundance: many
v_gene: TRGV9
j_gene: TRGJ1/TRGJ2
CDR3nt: TGTGCCTTGTGGGAGGTGCTGAAATGGAAACTCTTT
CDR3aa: CALWEVLKWKLF

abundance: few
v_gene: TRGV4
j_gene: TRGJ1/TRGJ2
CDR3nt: TGTGCCTCCTGGGACGATCGCGACGATAATTATTATAAGAAACTCTTT
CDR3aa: CASWDDRDDNYYKKLF

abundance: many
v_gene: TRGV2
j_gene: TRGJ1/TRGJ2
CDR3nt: TGTGCCACCTGGGACGGGCGGGATTATAAGAAACTCTTT
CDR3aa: CATWDGRDYKKLF

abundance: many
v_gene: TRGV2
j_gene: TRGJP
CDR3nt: TGTGCCACCTGGGAAACCGAGTTGGGCAAAAAAACCAAGGTATTT
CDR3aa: CATWETELGKKTKVF

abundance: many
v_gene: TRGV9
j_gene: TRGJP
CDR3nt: TGTGCCTTGTGGGAGACCCCCCAGCAGCTGGGCAAAAAAATCAAGGTATTT
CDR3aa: CALWETPQQLGKKIKVF

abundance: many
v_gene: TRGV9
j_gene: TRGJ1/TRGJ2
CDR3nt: TGTGCCTTGTGGGAGGGGAATAAGAAACTCTTT
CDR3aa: CALWEGNKKLF

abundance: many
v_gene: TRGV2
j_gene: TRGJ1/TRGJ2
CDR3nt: TGTGCCACCTGGGACGGGAAACGGGAGAAACTCTTT
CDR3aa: CATWDGKREKLF

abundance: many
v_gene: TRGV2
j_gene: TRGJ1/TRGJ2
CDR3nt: TGTGCCACCTGGGACGGGCTGAATTATAAGAAACTCTTT
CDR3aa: CATWDGLNYKKLF

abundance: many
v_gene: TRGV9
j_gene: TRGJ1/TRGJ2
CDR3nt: TGTGCCTTGTGGGAGGTGGGTGAGGATTATAAGAAACTCTTT
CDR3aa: CALWEVGEDYKKLF

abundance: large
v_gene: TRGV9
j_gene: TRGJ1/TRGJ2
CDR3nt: TGTGCCTTGTGGGACGTCCATTATTATAAGAAACTCTTT
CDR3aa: CALWDVHYYKKLF

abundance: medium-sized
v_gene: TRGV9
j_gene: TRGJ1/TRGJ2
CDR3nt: TGTGCCTTGTGGGAGTGCTATAAGAAACTCTTT
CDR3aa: CALWECYKKLF

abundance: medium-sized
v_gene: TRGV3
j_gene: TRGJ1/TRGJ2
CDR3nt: TGTGCCACCTGGGACAGGCTATTGCGGGCGAAACTCTTT
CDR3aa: CATWDRLLRAKLF

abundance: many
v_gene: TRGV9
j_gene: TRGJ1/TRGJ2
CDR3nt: TGTGCCTTGTGGGAGGCCACCTATTATTATAAGAAACTCTTT
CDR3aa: CALWEATYYYKKLF

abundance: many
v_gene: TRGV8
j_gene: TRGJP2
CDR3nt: TGTGCCACCCTCTCAACCTACCTTTTCAACAAATATAGTAGTGATTGGATCAAGACGTTT
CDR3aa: CATLSTYLFNKYSSDWIKTF

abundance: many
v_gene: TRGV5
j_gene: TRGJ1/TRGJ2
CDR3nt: TGTGCCACCTGGGACAGGAACATTAAGAAACTCTTT
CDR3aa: CATWDRNIKKLF

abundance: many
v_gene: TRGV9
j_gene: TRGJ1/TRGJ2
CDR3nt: TGTGCCTTGTGGGAGCCCGGCCCACATTATTATAAGAAACTCTTT
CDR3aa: CALWEPGPHYYKKLF

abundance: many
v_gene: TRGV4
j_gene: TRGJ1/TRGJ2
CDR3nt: TGTGCCACCTGGGATGGGCCCCGCCTTTTGGATTATAAGAAACTCTTT
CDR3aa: CATWDGPRLLDYKKLF

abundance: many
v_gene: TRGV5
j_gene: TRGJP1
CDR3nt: TGTGCCACCTGGATTTTTAGGAGCACTGGTTGGTTCAAGATATTT
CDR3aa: CATWIFRSTGWFKIF

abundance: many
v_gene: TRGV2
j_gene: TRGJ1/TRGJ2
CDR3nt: TGTGCCACCTGGGACGGGCCGCGGACCGATAAGAAACTCTTT
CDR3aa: CATWDGPRTDKKLF

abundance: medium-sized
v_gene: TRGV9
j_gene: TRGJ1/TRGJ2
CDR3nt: TGTGCCTTGTGGGAGGTGCAGAAAAATTATTATAAGAAACTCTTT
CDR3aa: CALWEVQKNYYKKLF

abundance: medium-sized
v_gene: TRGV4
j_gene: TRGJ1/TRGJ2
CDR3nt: TGTGCCACCTGGGTCTATTATAAGAAACTCTTT
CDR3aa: CATWVYYKKLF

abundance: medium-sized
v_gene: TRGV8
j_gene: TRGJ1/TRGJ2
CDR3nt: TGTGCCACCTGGGACCGCTATTATTATAAGAAACTCTTT
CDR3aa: CATWDRYYYKKLF

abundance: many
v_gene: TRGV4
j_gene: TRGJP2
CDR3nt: TGTGCCACCAGGGGGAGTAGTGATTGGATCAAGACGTTT
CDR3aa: CATRGSSDWIKTF

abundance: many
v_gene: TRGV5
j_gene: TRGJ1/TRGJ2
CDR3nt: TGTGCCACCTGGGACAGATTCTATTATAAGAAACTCTTT
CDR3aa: CATWDRFYYKKLF

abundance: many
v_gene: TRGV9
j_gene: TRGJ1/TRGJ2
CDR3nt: TGTGCCTTGTGGGAGGTGCATTTGAGTGAGAAACTCTTT
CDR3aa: CALWEVHLSEKLF

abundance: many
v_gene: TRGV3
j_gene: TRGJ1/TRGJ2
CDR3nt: TGTGCCACCTGGGGCCGGGCCATTTTTTATTATAAGAAACTCTTT
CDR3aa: CATWGRAIFYYKKLF